This TCR beta chain was found in a study of blood T cells in healthy people across ages. Trimming took off 2 bases at V and 0 bases at J, with 10 bases between the two ends. Germline V gene data show CDR1 as MNHEY and CDR2 as SMNVEV (reference sequence). The CDR3 is 15 residues long. Together with a sample-barcoded 5' primer, a J-beta primer mix was included in a second PCR lasting roughly 6 to 12 cycles. All samples yielded 2.5 million or more CDR3-containing paired-end reads. TCRdb called the 5' RACE reads again in MiXCR, with one record for every CDR3 protein. The sample yields over 750,000 distinct CDR3 sequences, around a quarter seen once. A few counts support this clonotype. Its target is unknown. Study results and limitations: Long-lived and aged donors differed, with more naive CD4+ cells and higher diversity in the long-lived.

A further study also used this sample, focusing on T cells of mothers and their children. Per that study: Related mother-child pairs showed slightly higher but non-significant overlap than unrelated pairs.

The sequencing input was blood. The chain carries TRBV27 and TRBJ1-2; TRBD1 might be the D (6 bases). This clonotype was sampled from a boy younger than 18 in good health. The CDR3 coding sequence is TGTGCCAGCAGTTTACGGGACAAATCTAACTATGGCTACACCTTC. Its translation: CASSLRDKSNYGYTF.